A selection of T cell receptor beta chains follows, all from one sample in a study of OX40 agonist ivuxolimab in advanced cancers. Profiled with immunoSEQ multiplex PCR; TCRdb holds only in-frame clones, not every one. The sample records roughly 23,000 clones, around four fifths being singletons. This specimen was CD4+ or CD8+ T cells sorted from blood, taken in a trial of the OX40 agonist ivuxolimab. These receptors were obtained from an adult with an advanced solid tumor such as melanoma, head and neck, liver or kidney cancer. The CDR3 runs from the conserved cysteine through the conserved F or W. A D gene is named only where the DNA matches it firmly. Where a row states a size, it is once, few, many or the class of an expanded clone; other rows omit it.

clone_size	d_call	v_call	j_call	cdr3_length	cdr3_aa	cdr3_nt
.	.	TRBV7-9	TRBJ2-2	16	CASGPQEAMLAGELFF	TGTGCCAGCGGCCCACAGGAGGCGATGTTAGCCGGGGAGCTGTTTTTT
.	.	TRBV9	TRBJ2-5	15	CASSVVGGRWETQYF	TGTGCCAGCAGCGTAGTGGGGGGCCGATGGGAGACCCAGTACTTC
medium-sized	.	TRBV9	TRBJ1-6	16	CASSVTESSYNSPLHF	TGTGCCAGCAGCGTTACCGAAAGCTCCTATAATTCACCCCTCCACTTT
.	.	TRBV9	TRBJ2-7	14	CASSAGDRPYEQYF	TGTGCCAGCAGCGCCGGGGACCGGCCCTACGAGCAGTACTTC
.	.	TRBV9	TRBJ2-3	14	CASSPPERTDTQYF	TGTGCCAGCAGCCCTCCCGAGCGCACAGATACGCAGTATTTT
.	.	TRBV9	TRBJ2-7	11	CASSDGGEQYF	TGTGCCAGCAGCGACGGGGGCGAGCAGTACTTC
.	TRBD1	TRBV25-1	TRBJ2-2	15	CASSVGTASTGELFF	TGTGCCAGCAGTGTCGGGACAGCGTCCACCGGGGAGCTGTTTTTT
.	.	TRBV5-5	TRBJ1-1	16	CASSNPGRALNTEAFF	TGTGCCAGCAGCAATCCGGGACGAGCGTTGAACACTGAAGCTTTCTTT
.	.	TRBV29-1	TRBJ1-2	13	CSVKTSGFYGYTF	TGCAGCGTGAAGACATCGGGATTTTATGGCTACACCTTC
.	.	TRBV15	TRBJ2-5	14	CATSSGHLQETQYF	TGTGCCACCAGCAGTGGACATCTCCAAGAGACCCAGTACTTC
few	.	TRBV2	TRBJ1-6	18	CASSVGERPIMRFSPLHF	TGTGCCAGCAGTGTGGGAGAGAGGCCTATAATGAGGTTTTCACCCCTCCACTTT